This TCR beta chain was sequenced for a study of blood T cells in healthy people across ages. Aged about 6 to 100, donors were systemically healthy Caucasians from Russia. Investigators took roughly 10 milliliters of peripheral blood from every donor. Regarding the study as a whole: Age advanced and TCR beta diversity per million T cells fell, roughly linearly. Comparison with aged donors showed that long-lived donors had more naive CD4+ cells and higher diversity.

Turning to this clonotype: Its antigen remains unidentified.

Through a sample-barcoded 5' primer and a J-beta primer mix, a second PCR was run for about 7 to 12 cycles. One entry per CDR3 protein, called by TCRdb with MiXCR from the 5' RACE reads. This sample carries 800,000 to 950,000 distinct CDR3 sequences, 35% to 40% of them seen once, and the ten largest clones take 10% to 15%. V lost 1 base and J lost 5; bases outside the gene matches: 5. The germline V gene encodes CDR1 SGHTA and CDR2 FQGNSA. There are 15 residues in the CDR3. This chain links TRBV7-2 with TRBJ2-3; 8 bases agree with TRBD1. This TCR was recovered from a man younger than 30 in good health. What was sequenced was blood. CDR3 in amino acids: CASSLVVRGQDTQYF. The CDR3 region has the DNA TGTGCCAGCAGCTTAGTTGTCAGGGGGCAAGATACGCAGTATTTT.